This entry features one T cell receptor (beta chain) sequence. Its recognized antigen is unknown. Per-nucleotide qualities are absent, and no much larger clonotype sits a single base away. CD4+ T cells from unexposed donors were collected before the COVID-19 pandemic (2011-2018). To separate naive from memory CD4+ T cells, cryopreserved PBMCs first underwent CD4 enrichment and then EasySep naive CD4+ T cell enrichment. Leukapheresis product for the unexposed donors was purchased commercially. Ficoll-Paque PLUS gradient centrifugation was used to isolate PBMCs from either whole blood or leukapheresis product. PBMCs were either cryopreserved at -140 degrees C or used fresh in the expansion assay. The QIAamp Micro DNA Kit was used to extract genomic DNA from the CD4+ T cells. Deep-resolution immunoSEQ TCR-beta sequencing was performed on DNA from uncultured naive and memory CD4+ T cells. Turning to the authors' computational methods: During preprocessing, nonproductive sequences were removed, as were CDR3s that did not start with C, did not end with F or W, or were shorter than 7 amino acids. Cultured and uncultured naive and memory CD4+ repertoires were searched for CDR3s previously identified as spike- and CEF-reactive. CDR3 homology was measured as pairwise Levenshtein distance, computed with the stringdist R package after trimming three terminal residues from each end. TCRdb obtained this table from immuneACCESS and retained in-frame rearrangements with V and J assigned. These tables miss some clones; where compared with another copy, unresolved V genes account for less than half of the shortfall, and the remainder is unexplained. D and trimming were read from the DNA, whereas the V and J calls and clone size are those reported in that table. The sample table holds around 62,000 clones, of which 94% were seen once. The top ten clonotypes cover about 0.14% of the sample.

This sample is drawn from a study of CD4 T cells in relation to SARS-CoV-2 and coronaviruses (dated by TCRdb to the early 2020s). With respect to the entire study: Using patient-derived lymphoblastoid cell lines, the shared crossreactive spike epitopes were mapped to their HLA restriction. At the level of individual TCR clonotypes, the study evaluated whether memory CD4+ T cells crossreact between the spike proteins of SARS-CoV-2 and those of common cold coronaviruses. The Adaptive Biotechnologies TCR-sequencing kit was used to sequence samples from a few pre-COVID donors and the naive versus memory experiments, while other data came from Illumina-based sequencing. A different TCR-beta assay, based on Illumina, was used to sequence expansion assays from other donors in the study. General study outcomes and caveats: In around three fifths of donors, memory CD4+ clonotypes turned up that crossrecognized SARS-CoV-2 and at least one common cold coronavirus spike. Sequencing of naive versus memory cells indicated that the assay detects memory recall responses, not primary responses primed during culture. Significantly weaker SARS-CoV-2-driven expansion was shown by crossreactive clones than by monoreactive clones, consistent with antigenic imprinting. Crossreactivity analysis centred on spike protein, so crossreactivity against other viral proteins was not assessed. Because no donor provided both pre-pandemic and post-infection samples, tracing the source of pre-existing responses was limited. The study was limited by small numbers of patients and tested TCRs.

Trimming removed 8 bases from V and 4 bases from J, leaving 6 bases between the germline ends. Sequences SGHTA (CDR1) and FQGNSA (CDR2) are obtained from the germline V gene. Spanning cysteine to phenylalanine, the CDR3 consists of 11 amino acids. Just the 33-base CDR3 DNA is kept, in frame starting at base 1. This chain joins TRBV7-2 to TRBJ2-1; TRBD1 is a weak D gene call, 5 bases matching. The specimen was naive CD4+ T cells from PBMCs. In light of the paper, this sample's cell subset or site label describes: naive CD4+ T cells isolated by negative enrichment. The sequence derives from a human donor in good health. Here the CDR3 is given as CASGAYNEQFF. The sequenced DNA is TGTGCCAGCGGGGCGTACAATGAGCAGTTCTTC. With the rest looked up from the reference TRBV7-2 and TRBJ2-1 genes rather than sequenced, the full variable domain is GAGVSQSPSNKVTEKGKDVELRCDPISGHTALYWYRQSLGQGLEFLIYFQGNSAPDKSGLPSDRFSAERTGGSVSTLTIQRTQQEDSAVYLCASGAYNEQFFGPGTRLTVL.